The present T cell receptor (beta chain) was sequenced within a study of cytomegalovirus exposure and HLA in healthy donors. Study-wide results and limits: Earlier analysis yielded a pattern in which most TCR beta V segments were productive about 90% or about 30% of the time.

Comment on this clone: Its antigen is still unknown.

As for the donors, each was a healthy bone marrow donor. While unrecorded immune exposures were likely, the donors were nominally healthy when sampled. The PCR made use of 60 Vbeta and 13 Jbeta primers. Libraries were prepared by immunoSEQ multiplex PCR; TCRdb keeps only in-frame clonotypes and omits some of them. The sample has fewer than 250,000 clones; more than 60% are singletons. The CDR3 totals 15 residues. The V end was cut by 0 bases, the J end by 3 bases, with 11 bases between. Germline V CDR1 and CDR2: MNHNS, SASEGT. Sequencing was carried out using PBMCs. J is TRBJ1-1 and V is TRBV6-1, with D hard to call. This TCR was recovered from a girl aged 2-10 years in good health and CMV-seronegative. The CDR3 sequence: CASSEAISGDTEAFF. The CDR3 DNA reads as TGTGCCAGCAGTGAAGCGATAAGCGGGGACACTGAAGCTTTCTTT.